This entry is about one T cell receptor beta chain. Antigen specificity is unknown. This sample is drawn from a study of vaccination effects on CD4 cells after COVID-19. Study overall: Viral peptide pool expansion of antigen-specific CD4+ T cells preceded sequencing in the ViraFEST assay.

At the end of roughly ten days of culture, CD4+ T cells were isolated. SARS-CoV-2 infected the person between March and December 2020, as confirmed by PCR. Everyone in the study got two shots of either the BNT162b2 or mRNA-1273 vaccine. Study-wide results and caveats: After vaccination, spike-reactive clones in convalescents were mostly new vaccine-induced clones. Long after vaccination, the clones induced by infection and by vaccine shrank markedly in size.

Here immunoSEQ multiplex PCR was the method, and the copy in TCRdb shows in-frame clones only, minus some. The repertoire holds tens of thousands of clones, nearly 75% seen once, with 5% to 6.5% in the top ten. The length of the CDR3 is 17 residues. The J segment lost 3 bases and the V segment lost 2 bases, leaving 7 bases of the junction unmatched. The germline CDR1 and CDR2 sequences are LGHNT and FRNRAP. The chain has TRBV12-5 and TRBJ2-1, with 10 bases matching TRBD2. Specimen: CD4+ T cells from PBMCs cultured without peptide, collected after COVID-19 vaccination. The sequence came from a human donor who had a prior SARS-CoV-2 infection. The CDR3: CASGLRVWTSGYNEQFF. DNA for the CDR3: TGTGCTAGTGGTTTGCGTGTTTGGACTAGCGGCTACAATGAGCAGTTCTTC.